These 27 T cell receptor beta chains originate from one sample sequenced in a study of neurological immune-mediated disorders. TCRdb fed the 5' RACE reads into MiXCR, producing one record per CDR3 protein. The sample carries tens of thousands of distinct CDR3 sequences, about 3.8% recorded once. Material for sequencing was PBMCs. The receptors derive from a man in his 60s with multiple sclerosis.

This clonotype was detected many times. The gene calls are TRBV9 and TRBJ1-6, with D maybe TRBD1 (5 bases). The germline CDR1 and CDR2 sequences are SGDLS and YYNGEE. V lost 3 bases and J 7 bases, leaving 11 bases between the germline ends. This CDR3 is built from 14 residues. CDR3 protein: CASSGGPQNSPLHF. The CDR3 coding sequence is TGTGCCAGCAGCGGGGGACCGCAGAATTCACCCCTCCACTTT.

Worth noting for this clonotype: Being one base from a much bigger clone, this may be a read error. The chain is built from TRBV20-1 and TRBJ1-5; D is perhaps TRBD1 (5 bases). The CDR3 spans 14 residues. Germline assignment: CDR1 DFQATT and CDR2 SNEGSKA (reference sequence). The CDR3 sequence: CSASEGPRDQPQNF. CDR3 nucleotides: TGCAGTGCTTCGGAGGGACCAAGGGATCAGCCCCAGAATTTT.

CDR3 in DNA: TGCGCCAGCAGCTTGGGTAGCGAAGGGGGTACGCAGTATTTT. Encoded protein: CASSLGSEGGTQYF. This rearrangement joins TRBV5-1 to TRBJ2-3; D possibly corresponds to TRBD1 (6 bases). Germline CDR1 is SGHRS and CDR2 is YFSETQ. Trimming pared 0 bases from V and 8 bases from J, leaving 13 bases between. The CDR3 has 14 residues. Full variable domain (rest looked up from reference TRBV5-1 and TRBJ2-3): KAGVTQTPRYLIKTRGQQVTLSCSPISGHRSVSWYQQTPGQGLQFLFEYFSETQRNKGNFPGRFSGRQFSNSRSEMNVSTLELGDSALYLCASSLGSEGGTQYFGPGTRLTVL.

This CDR3 reads CASSLLLGQGDTEAFF. The CDR3 DNA reads as TGTGCCAGCAGCCTCCTATTGGGACAGGGGGACACTGAAGCTTTCTTT. The chain combines TRBV11-3 with TRBJ1-1, with TRBD1 matching over 11 bases. The CDR3 is 16 residues long. Germline V gene sequence: CDR1 SGHNT, CDR2 YENEEA. V lost 5 bases to trimming and J lost 3 bases; unmatched junction nucleotides: 8.

This clonotype was counted at least ten times. The genes are TRBV10-3 and TRBJ1-5; TRBD1 is a possible D gene (5 bases). The CDR3 is made up of 13 amino acids. Trimming removed 7 bases from V and 7 bases from J, with 14 bases in between. CDR1 is ENHRY, CDR2 SYGVKD, per germline. The DNA of the CDR3 is TGTGCCATCACCCCGGGGGGGGGACAGCCCCAGCATTTT. It yields the protein CAITPGGGQPQHF.

This clonotype has a count of ten or more. The J gene is TRBJ2-7, the V gene TRBV28; D is undetermined. Germline CDR1 is MDHEN and CDR2 is SYDVKM. The V end was cut by 2 bases, the J end by 3 bases, with 11 bases between. The length of the CDR3 is 14 residues. The CDR3 is CASSLGNPYYEQYF. CDR3 DNA: TGTGCCAGCAGTTTAGGAAATCCATACTACGAGCAGTACTTC.

The sample holds many counts of this clonotype. The rearrangement joins TRBV12-3 or TRBV12-4 to TRBJ2-7; D unresolved. The length of the CDR3 is 12 residues. V was shortened by 7 bases and J by 5 bases, with 12 bases between the two germline ends. CDR3 DNA sequence: TGTGCCAGCACCTCCGGGTCCGACGAGCAGTACTTC. As protein: CASTSGSDEQYF.

This clonotype has a count of ten or more. V usage is TRBV19 and J usage is TRBJ1-5; possible D gene TRBD1, 6 bases. CDR3 size: 14 residues. With 3 bases removed from V and 9 bases from J, the gap between germline ends came to 15 bases. Germline values: CDR1 LNHDA, CDR2 SQIVND (reference sequence). The CDR3 DNA reads as TGTGCCAGTAGTATGTCAGGGGAGTCAGGGCCCCAGCATTTT. It translates to CASSMSGESGPQHF.

This clonotype was detected a few times. The CDR3 nucleotides read TGCAGTGCTAACAGGGGGGGCTCCTACGAGCAGTACTTC. Translated: CSANRGGSYEQYF. This chain joins TRBV20-1 and TRBJ2-7, with D maybe TRBD1 (8 bases). Trimming pared 4 bases from V and 0 bases from J, leaving 10 bases between. The CDR3 runs to 13 residues. Germline CDR1 DFQATT, CDR2 SNEGSKA (reference sequence).

Here the CDR3 reads CSASPVGGTTGNTIYF. The DNA for the CDR3 is TGCAGTGCTAGTCCCGTAGGGGGGACGACTGGAAACACCATATATTTT. This sequence joins TRBV20-1 and TRBJ1-3; D is possibly TRBD1 (6 bases). This CDR3 contains 16 residues. The germline V and J ends were trimmed by 3 bases and 2 bases, with 17 bases remaining between them. Germline V gives CDR1 DFQATT, CDR2 SNEGSKA (reference sequence).

At least ten counts were recorded for this clonotype. The V gene is TRBV29-1, the J gene TRBJ1-4, with D hard to call. This CDR3 has 12 residues. Trimming took off 6 bases at V and 12 bases at J, with 17 bases between the two ends. The V gene's germline CDR1 is SQVTM and CDR2 ANQGSEA. CDR3 coding DNA: TGCAGCGTCAGCACTCGCGGCCCCGAACTGTTTTTT. Amino acids: CSVSTRGPELFF.

This clonotype was seen repeatedly, ten times or more. The chain combines TRBV29-1 with TRBJ2-5; D is possibly TRBD2 (5 bases). The CDR3 spans 10 residues. V lost 5 bases to trimming and J lost 7 bases, with 8 bases between them. Germline CDR1 is SQVTM and CDR2 is ANQGSEA. The CDR3, as DNA: TGCAGCGTTCGCCGGGGGACCCAGTACTTC. Translation gives CSVRRGTQYF.

This clonotype was found many times. The chain carries TRBV29-1 and TRBJ2-3; no firm D call. Germline V gene data show CDR1 as SQVTM and CDR2 as ANQGSEA. The CDR3 extends over 13 amino acids. V lost 0 bases, J lost 1 base, and 5 bases lay in between. The CDR3 nucleotides are TGCAGCGTTGAAGACAGAGGCACAGATACGCAGTATTTT. Translation gives CSVEDRGTDTQYF.

This clonotype was seen ten or more times. This chain's CDR3 is CASSFNSGDEQYF. DNA for the CDR3: TGTGCCAGCAGCTTCAATTCCGGGGACGAGCAGTACTTC. The chain has TRBV5-5 and TRBJ2-7; a weak D match, TRBD2 (5 bases). V shed 2 bases and J shed 5 bases, with 11 bases lying between them. The CDR3 loop spans 13 amino acids. Looked up from germline, CDR1 is SGHKS and CDR2 is YYEKEE (reference sequence).

There are many counts of this clonotype. CDR3: CASRLDLTDTQYF. The CDR3 DNA reads as TGTGCCAGCAGGCTCGACCTCACAGATACGCAGTATTTT. The chain uses TRBV12-3 or TRBV12-4 and TRBJ2-3; no firm D call. Trimming took 6 bases from V and 2 from J, leaving 9 bases between them. CDR3 length: 13 residues.

The chain links TRBV20-1 to TRBJ1-1; D possibly corresponds to TRBD1 (5 bases). The CDR3 consists of 15 residues. V lost 3 bases to trimming and J lost 3 bases, with 17 bases between them. In germline, CDR1 is DFQATT, CDR2 SNEGSKA (reference sequence). CDR3 DNA: TGCAGTGCTAGTCGTTGGGACGGGGTGGACACTGAAGCTTTCTTT. Translating gives CSASRWDGVDTEAFF.

This clonotype occurred many times. V is TRBV7-2 and J is TRBJ2-1; 9 bases align to TRBD2. Trimming removed 2 bases from V and 9 bases from J; junction bases left unmatched: 8. Germline V CDR1 and CDR2: SGHTA, FQGNSA. There are 15 residues in the CDR3. The CDR3 sequence is CASSLISSGIGEQFF. Written as DNA, the CDR3 is TGTGCCAGCAGCTTAATTTCTAGCGGGATAGGTGAGCAGTTCTTC.

This clonotype appeared many times. The J gene is TRBJ2-1, the V gene TRBV6-5; D is unresolved. The ends were cut back, 0 bases at V and 0 bases at J, with 9 bases in the middle. The germline CDR1 and CDR2 sequences are MNHEY and SVGAGI. There are 16 residues in the CDR3. The CDR3 sequence is CASSYSTVSSYNEQFF. The DNA for the CDR3 is TGTGCCAGCAGTTACTCGACGGTGAGCTCCTACAATGAGCAGTTCTTC.

This clonotype occurred many times. The V call is TRBV20-1, the J call TRBJ1-2, with a possible D match to TRBD1 (6 bases). Germline CDR1 reads DFQATT; CDR2 reads SNEGSKA (reference sequence). Trimming cost V 5 bases and J 3 bases, with 13 bases left between them. This CDR3 region has 13 residues. CDR3 coding DNA: TGCAGTGCTTTCCGGGGGGCGGACTATGGCTACACCTTC. Protein product: CSAFRGADYGYTF.

The sample holds many counts of this clonotype. The rearrangement uses TRBV29-1 and TRBJ1-2; no reliable D call. Trimming stripped 7 bases from V and 5 bases from J, with 11 bases between. CDR1 is SQVTM, CDR2 ANQGSEA, per germline. This CDR3 spans 11 amino acids. The CDR3 sequence: CSAGSGYGYTF. CDR3 coding DNA: TGCAGCGCAGGATCGGGATATGGCTACACCTTC.

The rearrangement joins TRBV28 to TRBJ1-5; possibly TRBD1 for D (6 bases). This CDR3 has 13 residues. Germline values: CDR1 MDHEN, CDR2 SYDVKM. Trimming cost V 8 bases and J 2 bases, with 10 bases left between them. The CDR3 nucleotides read TGTGCCAGCCAACAGGGAGGCAATCAGCCCCAGCATTTT. It encodes CASQQGGNQPQHF. The full variable domain, rest sourced from reference TRBV28 and TRBJ1-5, is DVKVTQSSRYLVKRTGEKVFLECVQDMDHENMFWYRQDPGLGLRLIYFSYDVKMKEKGDIPEGYSVSREKKERFSLILESASTNQTSMYLCASQQGGNQPQHFGDGTRLSIL.

This clonotype was seen more than once but under ten times. This rearrangement joins TRBV29-1 to TRBJ2-3, with 7 bases aligning to TRBD1. Germline lookup yields CDR1 SQVTM and CDR2 ANQGSEA. There are 13 residues in the CDR3. The V and J ends lost 3 bases and 2 bases, in that order; junction bases with no gene match: 2. The CDR3 bases are TGCAGCGTTGAGGGACAGAACACAGATACGCAGTATTTT. It codes for CSVEGQNTDTQYF.

This clonotype was recorded many times. This sequence joins TRBV18 and TRBJ2-2; 12 positions agree with TRBD2. V was clipped by 4 bases and J by 6 bases; unmatched bases: 12. The CDR3 is 18 residues long. Germline V gives CDR1 KGHSH, CDR2 LQKENI. The CDR3 spells CASSLRLAGVQIPGELFF. As DNA, the CDR3 is TGTGCCAGCTCACTGAGACTAGCGGGGGTCCAGATCCCCGGGGAGCTGTTTTTT.

This clonotype appeared many times. V gene TRBV5-6 combines with J gene TRBJ2-1; D call uncertain. V dropped 4 bases and J dropped 10 bases, with 9 bases sitting between them. The CDR3 has 11 residues. Germline V lookup: CDR1 SGHDT, CDR2 YYEEEE. Here the CDR3 reads CASSHSKEQFF. The CDR3 DNA reads TGTGCCAGCAGCCATAGTAAGGAGCAGTTCTTC. The variable domain in full, with the rest retrieved from reference TRBV5-6 and TRBJ2-1, is DAGVTQSPTHLIKTRGQQVTLRCSPKSGHDTVSWYQQALGQGPQFIFQYYEEEERQRGNFPDRFSGHQFPNYSSELNVNALLLGDSALYLCASSHSKEQFFGPGTRLTVL.

This clonotype was counted ten times or more. The V and J genes are TRBV5-1 and TRBJ2-3; tentative D call: TRBD2 (7 bases). CDR3 length equals 15 residues. V dropped 6 bases and J dropped 4 bases, with 18 bases sitting between them. Germline CDR1 is SGHRS and CDR2 is YFSETQ. The CDR3 DNA reads TGCGCCAGCATGGTGGGGGGGCTCCCTTCAGATACGCAGTATTTT. It encodes CASMVGGLPSDTQYF.

This clonotype came up many times. The chain is built from TRBV24-1 and TRBJ1-2; no definite D call. Germline CDR1 is KGHDR and CDR2 is SFDVKD. This CDR3 is 12 amino acids long. V was pared by 2 bases and J by 3 bases, with 3 bases between. CDR3 region: CATSDSDYGYTF. CDR3 nucleotides: TGTGCCACCAGTGATTCGGACTATGGCTACACCTTC.

This chain connects TRBV5-1 to TRBJ1-1, with 10 positions matching TRBD1. With V trimmed by 4 bases and J by 0 bases, 6 bases remained unmatched. From germline, CDR1 is SGHRS and CDR2 YFSETQ. The CDR3 loop spans 16 amino acids. The CDR3 loop reads CASSTGQGGMNTEAFF. CDR3 DNA sequence: TGCGCCAGCAGCACCGGACAGGGGGGAATGAACACTGAAGCTTTCTTT.